This TCR beta chain was captured by sequencing in a study of cytomegalovirus exposure and HLA in healthy donors. This CDR3 is built from 15 residues. V lost 3 bases to trimming and J lost 5 bases, with 13 bases between them. Germline V gene lookup returns CDR1 SGHTA and CDR2 FQGNSA. Use of 60 Vbeta and 13 Jbeta primers characterized the PCR. The protocol was immunoSEQ multiplex PCR, while the TCRdb copy is restricted to in-frame clones and leaves out a portion. The sample yields about 160,000 clones, less than 80% seen once. Sequencing input: PBMCs. The gene calls are TRBV7-2 and TRBJ1-4, with D unclear. This TCR derives from a man aged 35 to 55 in good health and CMV-seronegative. The CDR3 here is CASSFPGKSNEKLFF. The CDR3 DNA sequence: TGTGCCAGCAGCTTTCCGGGGAAGTCAAATGAAAAACTGTTTTTT.